A single T cell receptor (beta chain) is shown here with its context. The sample belongs to a study of blood T cell repertoires in COVID-19. TCRdb's table, derived via immunoSEQ multiplex PCR, lists solely in-frame clones and lacks some. The sample lists about 150,000 clones; about nine tenths were seen once. The material sequenced was peripheral blood. This receptor was obtained from a woman aged 55-69 years with active or convalescent COVID-19.

The CDR3 here is CASSEVSQKLRAFF. CDR3 bases: TGTGCCAGCAGTGAAGTCAGTCAGAAACTGCGGGCTTTCTTT. V gene TRBV2 combines with J gene TRBJ1-1; unclear D gene. The germline gives CDR1 SNHLY, CDR2 FYNNEI. The CDR3 covers 14 residues. V was shortened by 1 base and J by 11 bases, with 17 bases between the two germline ends.